This T cell receptor (beta chain) was recovered during a study of early stage breast cancer tumors. Across the study: ER+/PR+/HER2- status applied to about 70% of the 16 invasive breast tumors. Findings of the study overall: Functional markers like CD4, CD8 and FOXP3 were missed in bulk sequencing.

TCRdb's table, derived via immunoSEQ multiplex PCR, lists solely in-frame clones and lacks some. Of about 34,000 clones listed, roughly four fifths are singletons. In germline, CDR1 is LNHNV, CDR2 YYDKDF (reference sequence). The CDR3 is 17 amino acids. The junction had 14 bases not matched to a gene; V was cut back by 2 bases and J by 9 bases. As concerns this clone: Its specificity is unknown.

The receptor was derived from a person in their thirties with breast cancer. V gene TRBV15 combines with J gene TRBJ2-2, with 8 bases aligning to TRBD2. Sequencing input: breast tumor tissue. The CDR3 protein is CATSRPQERGINRELFF. DNA for the CDR3: TGTGCCACCAGCAGACCTCAGGAGCGGGGGATCAATCGGGAGCTGTTTTTT.